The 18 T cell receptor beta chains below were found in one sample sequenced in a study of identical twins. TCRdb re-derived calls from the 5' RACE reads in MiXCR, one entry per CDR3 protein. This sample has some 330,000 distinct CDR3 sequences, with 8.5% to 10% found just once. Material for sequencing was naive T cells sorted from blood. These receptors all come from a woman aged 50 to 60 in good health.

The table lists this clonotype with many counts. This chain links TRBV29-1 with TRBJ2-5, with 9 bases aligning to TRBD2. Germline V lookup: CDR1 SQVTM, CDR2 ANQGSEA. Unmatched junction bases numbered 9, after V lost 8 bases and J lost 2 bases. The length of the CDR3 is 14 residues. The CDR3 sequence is CSCSIAGEQETQYF. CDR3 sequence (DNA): TGCAGCTGTTCTATAGCGGGAGAACAAGAGACCCAGTACTTC.

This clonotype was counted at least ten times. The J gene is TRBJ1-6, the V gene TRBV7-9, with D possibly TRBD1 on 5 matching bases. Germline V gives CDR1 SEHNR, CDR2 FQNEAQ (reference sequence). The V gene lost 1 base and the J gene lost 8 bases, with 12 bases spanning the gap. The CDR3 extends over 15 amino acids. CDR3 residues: CASSLEAGPHSPLHF. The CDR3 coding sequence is TGTGCCAGCAGCTTAGAGGCAGGGCCCCATTCACCCCTCCACTTT.

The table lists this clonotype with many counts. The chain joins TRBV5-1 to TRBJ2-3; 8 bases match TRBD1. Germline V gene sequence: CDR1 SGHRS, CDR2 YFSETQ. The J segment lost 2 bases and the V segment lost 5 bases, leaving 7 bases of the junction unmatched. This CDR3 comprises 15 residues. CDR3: CASRRTGSNTDTQYF. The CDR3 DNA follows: TGCGCCAGCAGACGGACAGGGAGCAACACAGATACGCAGTATTTT.

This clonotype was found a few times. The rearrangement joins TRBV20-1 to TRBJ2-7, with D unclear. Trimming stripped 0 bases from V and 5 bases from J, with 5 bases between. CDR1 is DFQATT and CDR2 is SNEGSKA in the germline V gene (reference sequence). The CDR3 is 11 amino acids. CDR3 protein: CSARDGHEQYF. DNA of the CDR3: TGCAGTGCTAGAGATGGGCACGAGCAGTACTTC.

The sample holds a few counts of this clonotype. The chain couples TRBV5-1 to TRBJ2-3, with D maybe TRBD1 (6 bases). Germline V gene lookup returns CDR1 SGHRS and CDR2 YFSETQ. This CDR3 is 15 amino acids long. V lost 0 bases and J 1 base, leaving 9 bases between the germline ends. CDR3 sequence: CASSLGGPGTDTQYF. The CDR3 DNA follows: TGCGCCAGCAGCTTGGGGGGGCCAGGCACAGATACGCAGTATTTT.

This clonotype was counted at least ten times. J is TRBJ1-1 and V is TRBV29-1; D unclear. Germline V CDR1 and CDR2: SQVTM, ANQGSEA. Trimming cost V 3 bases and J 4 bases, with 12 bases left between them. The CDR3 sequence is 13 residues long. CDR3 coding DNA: TGCAGCGTTGAGTCCGGATTAGGCACTGAAGCTTTCTTT. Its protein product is CSVESGLGTEAFF.

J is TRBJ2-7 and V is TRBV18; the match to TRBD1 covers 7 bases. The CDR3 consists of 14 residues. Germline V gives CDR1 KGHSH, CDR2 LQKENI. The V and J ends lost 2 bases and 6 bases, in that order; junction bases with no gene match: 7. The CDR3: CASSPGNRGPEQYV. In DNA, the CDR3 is TGTGCCAGCTCACCAGGAAACAGGGGTCCCGAGCAGTACGTC.

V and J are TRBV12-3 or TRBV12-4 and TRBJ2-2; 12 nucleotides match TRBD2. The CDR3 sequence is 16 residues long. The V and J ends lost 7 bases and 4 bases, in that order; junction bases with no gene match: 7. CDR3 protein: CASKSLAGGGTGELFF. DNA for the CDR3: TGTGCCAGCAAGTCGCTAGCGGGAGGGGGCACCGGGGAGCTGTTTTTT.

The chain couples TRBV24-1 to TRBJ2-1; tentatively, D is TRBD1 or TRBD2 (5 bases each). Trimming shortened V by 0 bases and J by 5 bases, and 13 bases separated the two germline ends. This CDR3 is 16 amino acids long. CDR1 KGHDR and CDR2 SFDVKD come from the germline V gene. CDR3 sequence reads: CATSDLFRDVDNEQFF. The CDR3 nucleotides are TGTGCCACCAGTGATTTGTTCCGGGACGTAGACAATGAGCAGTTCTTC.

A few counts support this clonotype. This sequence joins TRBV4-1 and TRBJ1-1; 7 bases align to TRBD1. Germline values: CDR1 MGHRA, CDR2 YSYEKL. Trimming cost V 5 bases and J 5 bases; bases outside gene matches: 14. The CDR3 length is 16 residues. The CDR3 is CASSARQGPLRTEAFF. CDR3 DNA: TGCGCCAGCAGCGCCCGACAGGGCCCGTTGAGGACTGAAGCTTTCTTT.

This chain's CDR3 is CASSLTKDKVRYEQYF. CDR3 in DNA: TGCGCCAGCAGCTTGACAAAGGACAAAGTGAGGTACGAGCAGTACTTC. This chain uses TRBV5-1 with TRBJ2-7, with D perhaps matching TRBD1 (5 bases). The V gene lost 1 base and the J gene lost 4 bases, with 18 bases spanning the gap. Germline-derived CDR1 and CDR2 are SGHRS and YFSETQ. The CDR3 loop spans 16 amino acids.

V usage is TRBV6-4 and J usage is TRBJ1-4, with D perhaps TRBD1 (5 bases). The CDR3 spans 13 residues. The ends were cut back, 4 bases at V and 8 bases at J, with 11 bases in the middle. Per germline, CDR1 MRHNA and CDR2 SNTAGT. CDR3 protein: CASSVDIGEKLFF. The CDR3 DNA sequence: TGTGCCAGCAGTGTGGACATCGGGGAAAAACTGTTTTTT.

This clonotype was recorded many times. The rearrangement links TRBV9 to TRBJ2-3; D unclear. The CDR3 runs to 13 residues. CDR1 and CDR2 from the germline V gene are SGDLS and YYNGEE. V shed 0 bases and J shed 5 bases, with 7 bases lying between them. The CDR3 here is CASSVEGRDTQYF. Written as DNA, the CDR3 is TGTGCCAGCAGCGTAGAGGGTCGAGATACGCAGTATTTT. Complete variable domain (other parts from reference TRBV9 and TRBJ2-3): DSGVTQTPKHLITATGQRVTLRCSPRSGDLSVYWYQQSLDQGLQFLIQYYNGEERAKGNILERFSAQQFPDLHSELNLSSLELGDSALYFCASSVEGRDTQYFGPGTRLTVL.

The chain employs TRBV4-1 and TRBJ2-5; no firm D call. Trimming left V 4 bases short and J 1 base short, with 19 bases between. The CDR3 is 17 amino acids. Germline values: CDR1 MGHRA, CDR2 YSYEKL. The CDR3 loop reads CASSLIGKGVSQETQYF. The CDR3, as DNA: TGCGCCAGCAGCCTCATTGGGAAAGGAGTCAGCCAAGAGACCCAGTACTTC.

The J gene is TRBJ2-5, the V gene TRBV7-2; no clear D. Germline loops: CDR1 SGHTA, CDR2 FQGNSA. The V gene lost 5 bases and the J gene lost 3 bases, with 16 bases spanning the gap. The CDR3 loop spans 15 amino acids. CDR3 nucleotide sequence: TGTACCAGCAGCCACTCGGGCGTAATCGAAGAGACCCAGTACTTC. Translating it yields CTSSHSGVIEETQYF.

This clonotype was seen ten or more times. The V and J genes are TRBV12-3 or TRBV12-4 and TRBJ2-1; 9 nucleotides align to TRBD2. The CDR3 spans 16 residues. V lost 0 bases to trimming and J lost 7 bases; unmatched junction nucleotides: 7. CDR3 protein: CASSLAAPSGTNEQFF. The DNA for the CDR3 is TGTGCCAGCAGTTTAGCCGCTCCTAGCGGGACGAATGAGCAGTTCTTC.

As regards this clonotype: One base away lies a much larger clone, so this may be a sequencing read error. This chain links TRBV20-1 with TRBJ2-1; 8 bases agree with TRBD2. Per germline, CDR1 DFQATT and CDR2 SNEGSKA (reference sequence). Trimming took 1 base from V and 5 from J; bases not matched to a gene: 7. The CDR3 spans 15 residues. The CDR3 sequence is CSARGQLAANNEQFF. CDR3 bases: TGCAGTGCTAGAGGTCAACTAGCGGCCAACAATGAGCAGTTCTTC.

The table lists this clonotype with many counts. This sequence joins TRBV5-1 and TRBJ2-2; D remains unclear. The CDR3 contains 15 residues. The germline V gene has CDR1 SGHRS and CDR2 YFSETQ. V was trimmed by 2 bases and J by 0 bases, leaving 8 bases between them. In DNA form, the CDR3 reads TGCGCCAGCAGCTTACTCGGGTCGAACACCGGGGAGCTGTTTTTT. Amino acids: CASSLLGSNTGELFF.